This note documents a single TCR beta chain sequence. Its specificity is not known. This specimen belongs to a study of shared clonotypes between healthy human individuals. Study details: The donors, a couple of women and a few men, were aged 18 to 49.

Findings and caveats of the study: Naive subsets usually exceeded memory subsets in estimated richness. The generation probabilities recorded for non-shared clonotypes fell below those of clonotypes shared by all four donors.

Per the germline V gene, CDR1 is SGHVS and CDR2 is FQNEAQ. Trimming pared 5 bases from V and 2 bases from J, leaving 18 bases between. This CDR3 is 17 amino acids long. As processed by the authors: From ImmunoSEQ came sequences covering only the junction and carrying no quality scores, so filtering differed. Sequencing was performed with immunoSEQ multiplex PCR; in TCRdb, only in-frame clones are kept and a portion is missing. Clone size and the V and J calls come from that table; the DNA yielded D and trimming. The top ten clones hold roughly 0.34% of a sample with roughly 2,300,000 clones, around 93% of them seen once.

The sequence derives from a man aged 18 to 30 in good health. Some clones in this sample may be carry-over from other donors' samples. Input material: naive CD4+ T cells from PBMCs. Documented subset: CD45RA+ positively selected. The chain carries TRBV7-8 and TRBJ2-2; D is possibly TRBD2 (6 bases). The CDR3 is CASSPRGAGSNTGELFF. The CDR3 DNA reads as TGTGCCAGCAGCCCACGTGGAGCGGGCAGCAACACCGGGGAGCTGTTTTTT.